The 26 T cell receptor beta chains presented below share a single source sample, sequenced in a study of Ad26.COV2.S vaccination and SARS-CoV-2 variants. Profiled with immunoSEQ multiplex PCR; TCRdb holds only in-frame clones, not every one. This table has over 110,000 clones, 75% to 90% appearing once. The specimen was peripheral blood, collected after recovery from COVID-19. These TCRs come from a human donor who had recovered from COVID-19.

This chain links TRBV27 with TRBJ1-2; 10 nucleotides match TRBD1. J lost 7 bases, V lost 8 bases, and 13 bases had no gene match. This CDR3 has 15 amino acids. Germline lookup yields CDR1 MNHEY and CDR2 SMNVEV (reference sequence). The CDR3 spells CASGPYRDRGSGYTF. The CDR3 DNA follows: TGTGCCAGCGGACCGTACCGGGACAGGGGAAGTGGCTACACCTTC.

The chain has TRBV18 and TRBJ2-5; D is perhaps TRBD2 (5 bases). The length of the CDR3 is 16 residues. Germline assignment: CDR1 KGHSH and CDR2 LQKENI. V was pared by 4 bases and J by 3 bases, with 18 bases between. In nucleotides, the CDR3 is TGTGCCAGCTCACAAAATTGGACGGGAAGAGAAGAGACCCAGTACTTC. This encodes CASSQNWTGREETQYF. Together with reference TRBV18 and TRBJ2-5, the CDR3 gives the full variable domain: NAGVMQNPRHLVRRRGQEARLRCSPMKGHSHVYWYRQLPEEGLKFMVYLQKENIIDESGMPKERFSAEFPKEGPSILRIQQVVRGDSAAYFCASSQNWTGREETQYFGPGTRLLVL.

The chain is built from TRBV2 and TRBJ1-6; D is uncertain. The CDR3 has 15 amino acids. Deletions cut 7 bases from V and 9 bases from J, with 19 bases between. CDR1 SNHLY and CDR2 FYNNEI come from the germline V gene. The CDR3 reads CASTRAPQSSSPLHF. CDR3 nucleotide sequence: TGTGCCAGCACCCGGGCCCCTCAGTCAAGTTCACCCCTCCACTTT.

The J gene is TRBJ2-2, the V gene TRBV6-2 or TRBV6-3; TRBD2 agrees at 8 bases. The CDR3 totals 16 residues. Germline values: CDR1 MNHEY, CDR2 SVGEGT. The V gene end was trimmed by 6 bases and the J gene end by 3 bases; junction bases not matched to a gene: 9. CDR3 residues: CASSPPGGWDTGELFF. CDR3 coding DNA: TGTGCCAGCAGCCCCCCGGGAGGGTGGGACACCGGGGAGCTGTTTTTT.

This chain joins TRBV19 and TRBJ2-3; 10 nucleotides match TRBD2. The CDR3 spans 16 residues. Germline V gene sequence: CDR1 LNHDA, CDR2 SQIVND (reference sequence). The J segment lost 2 bases and the V segment lost 3 bases, leaving 5 bases of the junction unmatched. CDR3 region: CASSIRAGGPTDTQYF. The CDR3 DNA is TGTGCCAGTAGTATTCGAGCGGGGGGGCCCACAGATACGCAGTATTTT.

This clone was seen only a few times. The rearrangement links TRBV7-9 to TRBJ1-3; TRBD1 might be the D (5 bases). CDR3 length equals 14 residues. CDR1 SEHNR and CDR2 FQNEAQ come from the germline V gene (reference sequence). V shed 5 bases and J shed 4 bases, with 12 bases lying between them. Written as DNA, the CDR3 is TGTGCCAGCAGCGCCGGGACGGAGGGAAACACCATATATTTT. It specifies CASSAGTEGNTIYF.

The chain's CDR3 is CASRWTGRETQYF. The CDR3 DNA follows: TGTGCCAGCAGGTGGACAGGGAGAGAGACCCAGTACTTC. This chain links TRBV28 with TRBJ2-5; 8 bases map to TRBD1. The CDR3 covers 13 residues. V was pared by 6 bases and J by 4 bases, with 4 bases of the junction left unmatched. The germline V gene encodes CDR1 MDHEN and CDR2 SYDVKM. The whole variable domain, filled in from reference TRBV28 and TRBJ2-5, reads DVKVTQSSRYLVKRTGEKVFLECVQDMDHENMFWYRQDPGLGLRLIYFSYDVKMKEKGDIPEGYSVSREKKERFSLILESASTNQTSMYLCASRWTGRETQYFGPGTRLLVL.

V gene TRBV6-5 combines with J gene TRBJ2-3; tentatively, D is TRBD1 or TRBD2 (5 bases each). The CDR3 extends over 13 amino acids. Between the trimmed V and J ends, which lost 5 bases and 7 bases, there was a span of 13 bases. Germline V gene sequence: CDR1 MNHEY, CDR2 SVGAGI. CDR3 region: CASSNPGTNTQYF. DNA for the CDR3: TGTGCCAGCAGTAACCCCGGGACGAATACGCAGTATTTT.

This clone was seen more than once but under ten times. CDR3 loop: CASSFAGDYGYTF. The CDR3 DNA reads TGCGCCAGCAGCTTCGCAGGGGACTATGGCTACACCTTC. The chain carries TRBV5-1 and TRBJ1-2, with D possibly TRBD1 on 6 matching bases. The germline gives CDR1 SGHRS, CDR2 YFSETQ. With 2 bases removed from V and 3 bases from J, the gap between germline ends came to 8 bases. This CDR3 is built from 13 residues.

This clone appeared many times. Distinct nucleotide sequences in the sample also encode this CDR3. The chain links TRBV3-1 (or the pseudogene TRBV3-2) to TRBJ2-5; D call uncertain. CDR3 size: 12 residues. CDR1 LGHDT and CDR2 YNNKEL come from the germline V gene (reference sequence). Trimming stripped 8 bases from V and 1 base from J, with 8 bases between. The CDR3 reads CASRDRQETQYF. The CDR3, as DNA: TGTGCCAGCCGTGACCGCCAAGAGACCCAGTACTTC.

CDR3 DNA sequence: TGCGCCAGCAGCCCGGACGCCTCCTACGAGCAGTACTTC. Amino acid sequence: CASSPDASYEQYF. The chain employs TRBV4-1 and TRBJ2-7; D gene ambiguous. From germline, CDR1 is MGHRA and CDR2 YSYEKL. V dropped 4 bases and J dropped 0 bases, with 7 bases sitting between them. This CDR3 is built from 13 residues.

The V call is TRBV3-1 (or the pseudogene TRBV3-2), the J call TRBJ2-7; D is uncertain. V lost 2 bases and J 8 bases, leaving 10 bases between the germline ends. The CDR3 totals 12 residues. CDR1 LGHDT and CDR2 YNNKEL come from the germline V gene (reference sequence). DNA of the CDR3: TGTGCCAGCAGCCAAACCCCTGGTCAGCAGTACTTC. Amino acid sequence: CASSQTPGQQYF.

The chain joins TRBV5-4 to TRBJ1-2; 12 nucleotides align to TRBD1. Germline CDR1 reads SGHNT; CDR2 reads YYREEE (reference sequence). The CDR3 is 15 amino acids. Losses at the gene ends were 4 bases for V and 7 bases for J; bases not matched to a gene: 8. The CDR3 reads CASSPPGQGARGYTF. The CDR3, as DNA: TGTGCCAGCAGCCCACCGGGACAGGGGGCACGTGGCTACACCTTC.

V usage is TRBV19 and J usage is TRBJ2-7; 9 nucleotides agree with TRBD1. Per the germline V gene, CDR1 is LNHDA and CDR2 is SQIVND (reference sequence). There are 13 residues in the CDR3. Germline trimming cut 7 bases from V and 3 bases from J; bases unmatched to any gene: 4. As DNA, the CDR3 is TGTGCCAGTACGAGGGGACAGGGCTACGAGCAGTACTTC. Translated: CASTRGQGYEQYF.

CDR3 coding DNA: TGTGCCACCAGGGCGGGACAGCAGAATCAGCCCCAGCATTTT. Its protein product is CATRAGQQNQPQHF. The chain couples TRBV15 to TRBJ1-5; 7 positions match TRBD1. CDR3 length: 14 amino acids. The germline V gene has CDR1 LNHNV and CDR2 YYDKDF (reference sequence). J lost 4 bases, V lost 6 bases, and 6 bases had no gene match.

This chain connects TRBV4-3 to TRBJ2-2; 8 bases are shared with TRBD2. V was pared by 2 bases and J by 5 bases, with 4 bases of the junction left unmatched. Germline V gene data show CDR1 as LGHNA and CDR2 as YSLEER. The CDR3 runs to 15 residues. The CDR3 DNA reads as TGCGCCAGCAGCCAACCGGGACTAGTGACCGGGGAGCTGTTTTTT. It is translated as CASSQPGLVTGELFF.

The rearrangement joins TRBV2 to TRBJ2-1; 10 bases match TRBD2. V shed 6 bases and J 7 bases; nucleotides not matched to a gene: 9. Germline assignment: CDR1 SNHLY and CDR2 FYNNEI. This CDR3 has 15 amino acids. CDR3 sequence: CASRMSGGAGNEQFF. CDR3 sequence (DNA): TGTGCCAGCAGAATGAGCGGGGGGGCCGGGAATGAGCAGTTCTTC. The whole variable domain, remainder taken from reference TRBV2 and TRBJ2-1, is EPEVTQTPSHQVTQMGQEVILRCVPISNHLYFYWYRQILGQKVEFLVSFYNNEISEKSEIFDDQFSVERPDGSNFTLKIRSTKLEDSAMYFCASRMSGGAGNEQFFGPGTRLTVL.

The V call is TRBV29-1, the J call TRBJ2-3; perhaps TRBD1 as D (6 bases). Trimming removed 0 bases at V and 2 bases at J, with 15 bases between. Germline V gives CDR1 SQVTM, CDR2 ANQGSEA. The CDR3 covers 16 residues. The CDR3 DNA follows: TGCAGCGTTGAAGATCTGACAGGAGTCATCACAGATACGCAGTATTTT. This sequence encodes CSVEDLTGVITDTQYF.

The chain combines TRBV6-1 with TRBJ1-2; no clear D. V lost 0 bases to trimming and J lost 6 bases, with 20 bases between them. This CDR3 is 17 amino acids long. CDR1 is MNHNS, CDR2 SASEGT, per germline. The CDR3 nucleotides read TGTGCCAGCAGTGAAGCGCAACAACATCTGATCCCTGATGGCTACACCTTC. Residues: CASSEAQQHLIPDGYTF.

This clone was recorded only once. This rearrangement joins TRBV18 to TRBJ2-3, with 8 bases fitting TRBD2. This CDR3 region has 14 residues. Losses at the gene ends were 3 bases for V and 5 bases for J; bases not matched to a gene: 4. Per the germline V gene, CDR1 is KGHSH and CDR2 is LQKENI. The CDR3 bases are TGTGCCAGCTCACCGGGACTAGGGGGAGATACGCAGTATTTT. This codes for CASSPGLGGDTQYF.

The J gene is TRBJ1-1, the V gene TRBV6-1; D is uncertain. Per germline, CDR1 MNHNS and CDR2 SASEGT. This CDR3 has 14 amino acids. The V and J ends lost 0 bases and 6 bases respectively, with 11 bases between them. CDR3 residues: CASSEALLVAEAFF. For the CDR3, the DNA is TGTGCCAGCAGTGAAGCTCTCTTGGTTGCTGAAGCTTTCTTT.

The chain employs TRBV4-3 and TRBJ1-1, with D unresolved. The CDR3 runs to 18 residues. Germline assignment: CDR1 LGHNA and CDR2 YSLEER. Trimming removed 2 bases from V and 2 bases from J, with 21 bases in between. This CDR3 reads CASSQQDSTSSPNTEAFF. CDR3 bases: TGCGCCAGCAGCCAACAGGACTCCACTTCCAGTCCCAACACTGAAGCTTTCTTT.

This rearrangement joins TRBV5-7 to TRBJ1-5; D unresolved. TRBV5-7 counts as an open reading frame of uncertain function. This CDR3 has 16 residues. Trimming stripped 3 bases from V and 0 bases from J, with 13 bases between. The CDR3 nucleotides read TGTGCCAGCAGCTCCGGACGGGAATATAGCAATCAGCCCCAGCATTTT. Its translation: CASSSGREYSNQPQHF.

Here the CDR3 reads CASSSLLSSTDTQYF. CDR3 nucleotides: TGCGCCAGCAGCTCATTATTGTCTAGCACAGATACGCAGTATTTT. The chain carries TRBV5-1 and TRBJ2-3; D not resolved. CDR1 SGHRS and CDR2 YFSETQ come from the germline V gene. V dropped 3 bases and J dropped 0 bases, with 11 bases sitting between them. This CDR3 region has 15 residues.

The chain couples TRBV7-2 to TRBJ1-1; maybe TRBD1 (6 bases). CDR1 and CDR2 (germline): SGHTA, FQGNSA. Trimming took 5 bases from V and 2 from J, leaving 15 bases between them. The CDR3 has 15 residues. CDR3 amino acids: CASSISAGGNTEAFF. In DNA, the CDR3 is TGTGCCAGCAGCATCTCTGCGGGGGGCAACACTGAAGCTTTCTTT. The full variable domain, with the rest looked up from reference TRBV7-2 and TRBJ1-1, is GAGVSQSPSNKVTEKGKDVELRCDPISGHTALYWYRQSLGQGLEFLIYFQGNSAPDKSGLPSDRFSAERTGGSVSTLTIQRTQQEDSAVYLCASSISAGGNTEAFFGQGTRLTVV.

With regard to this clone: Other DNA sequences within the sample encode an identical CDR3. V usage is TRBV12-3 or TRBV12-4 and J usage is TRBJ2-5; D ambiguous. The CDR3 consists of 12 residues. The ends were cut back, 1 base at V and 5 bases at J, with 5 bases in the middle. CDR3 loop: CASSLGPETQYF. The CDR3 DNA is TGTGCCAGCAGTTTAGGACCGGAGACCCAGTACTTC.